A single sample is the source of the 7 T cell receptor beta chains below, sequenced in a study of CD8 T cells in ankylosing spondylitis. TCRdb re-called the 5' RACE reads with MiXCR, one entry per CDR3 protein. The sample includes around 180,000 distinct CDR3 sequences, roughly 13% of them seen just once. The sequenced sample was blood, either unsorted or a sorted T cell fraction (not recorded which). The receptors were gathered from a female donor with ankylosing spondylitis or in good health (not recorded which).

This clonotype was detected many times. This chain links TRBV20-1 with TRBJ2-7; D call uncertain. The V and J ends lost 8 bases and 1 base respectively, with 15 bases between them. Germline values: CDR1 DFQATT, CDR2 SNEGSKA (reference sequence). The CDR3 is 13 amino acids. CDR3 nucleotides: TGCAGTCTCAACCCCGGCCTTTCCTACGAGCAGTACTTC. Its protein product is CSLNPGLSYEQYF.

This chain links TRBV5-1 with TRBJ2-5; 7 nucleotides align to TRBD1. Germline loops: CDR1 SGHRS, CDR2 YFSETQ. The CDR3 extends over 15 amino acids. Losses at the gene ends were 4 bases for V and 3 bases for J; bases not matched to a gene: 9. The CDR3 loop is CASSDGSGTEETQYF. In nucleotides, the CDR3 is TGCGCCAGCAGCGACGGTTCCGGGACAGAAGAGACCCAGTACTTC. Complete variable domain (other parts from reference TRBV5-1 and TRBJ2-5): KAGVTQTPRYLIKTRGQQVTLSCSPISGHRSVSWYQQTPGQGLQFLFEYFSETQRNKGNFPGRFSGRQFSNSRSEMNVSTLELGDSALYLCASSDGSGTEETQYFGPGTRLLVL.

This clonotype was counted many times. The chain couples TRBV6-1 to TRBJ1-2; TRBD1 is a possible D gene (5 bases). Trimming took off 1 base at V and 5 bases at J, with 11 bases between the two ends. Germline CDR1 MNHNS, CDR2 SASEGT. The CDR3 extends over 14 amino acids. DNA of the CDR3: TGTGCCAGCAGTGAAGATTATCGACAGTATGGCTACACCTTC. Encoded protein: CASSEDYRQYGYTF.

This clonotype was counted many times. The J gene is TRBJ2-3, the V gene TRBV12-3 or TRBV12-4; D might be TRBD2 (5 bases). The CDR3 has 13 amino acids. Trimming pared 6 bases from V and 4 bases from J, leaving 11 bases between. CDR3 sequence: CASRFLGADTQYF. For the CDR3, the DNA is TGTGCCAGCAGGTTCCTGGGAGCAGATACGCAGTATTTT.

A few counts support this clonotype. The chain recombines TRBV5-1 with TRBJ2-1, with D unclear. CDR1 and CDR2 (germline): SGHRS, YFSETQ. Trimming removed 1 base at V and 0 bases at J, with 8 bases between. The CDR3 totals 15 residues. The CDR3 is CASSLLFSSYNEQFF. CDR3 sequence (DNA): TGCGCCAGCAGCTTGTTGTTTAGCTCCTACAATGAGCAGTTCTTC.

This clonotype was counted only a few times. The rearrangement uses TRBV28 and TRBJ1-1; a possible D gene is TRBD1 (6 bases). V lost 2 bases and J 11 bases, leaving 9 bases between the germline ends. CDR1 MDHEN and CDR2 SYDVKM come from the germline V gene. The CDR3 length is 11 residues. The CDR3 here is CASSLQGRAFF. The CDR3 DNA sequence: TGTGCCAGCAGTTTACAGGGGCGGGCTTTCTTT.

Ten or more counts support this clonotype. This chain uses TRBV28 with TRBJ2-1, with 9 positions matching TRBD2. The length of the CDR3 is 15 residues. CDR1 is MDHEN and CDR2 is SYDVKM in the germline V gene. The J segment lost 10 bases and the V segment lost 2 bases, leaving 9 bases of the junction unmatched. CDR3 sequence (DNA): TGTGCCAGCAGTTTACCATTCCTTAGCGGGAGAGAGCAGTTCTTC. Translation gives CASSLPFLSGREQFF.